This TCR beta chain stems from a study of response to subunit inactivated influenza vaccine. MiXCR was run by TCRdb on the RT-PCR reads, yielding one entry per CDR3 protein. The table lists some 500,000 distinct CDR3 sequences, 15% to 20% of them singletons, with over 2.5% in the top ten. Whole-study results and caveats: Authors suggested few new T cells are recruited by each seasonal influenza vaccination.

V was clipped by 4 bases and J by 0 bases, with 15 bases between them. Germline CDR1 and CDR2: MDHEN and SYDVKM. This CDR3 has 17 residues. This clonotype was picked up a small number of times. Antigen: not known. This chain uses TRBV28 with TRBJ2-2; D might be TRBD1 or TRBD2, each matching 6 bases. The receptor was derived from a man aged 50 to 69 who received an inactivated influenza vaccine. Specimen: CD4+ T cells sorted from PBMCs, collected 23 to 25 months after vaccination. The CDR3 reads CASSWGSGASNTGELFF. CDR3 bases: TGTGCCAGCAGTTGGGGGTCGGGGGCTTCGAACACCGGGGAGCTGTTTTTT.